This T cell receptor beta chain was recorded in a study of blood T cell repertoires in COVID-19. Study context: Acute and convalescent COVID-19 specimens originated in the United States, Italy and Spain. Sample material is recorded as cDNA or gDNA derived from T cells, B-cell-depleted T cells, or PBMCs.

Germline CDR1 and CDR2: SNHLY and FYNNEI. Trimming took off 5 bases at V and 3 bases at J, with 26 bases between the two ends. The CDR3 length is 20 residues. In the authors' workflow: From reference gene primer amplification, estimates of nucleated cell counts were derived. Assay used: immunoSEQ multiplex PCR; TCRdb lists only in-frame clones, some missing. V, J and clone size were drawn from that table, and D and trimming were deduced from the DNA. The sample consists of roughly 57,000 clones, around 79% of them appearing once. This chain joins TRBV2 and TRBJ2-6, with D maybe TRBD1 (5 bases). This TCR came from a woman aged 70-85 years with acute or convalescent COVID-19. The specimen was peripheral blood. The CDR3 bases are TGTGCCAGCAGTCCTTCCCCCTCAGGGTCTTTGGGATTTGGGGCCAACGTCCTGACTTTC. This translates into CASSPSPSGSLGFGANVLTF.